Shown below are 4 T cell receptor beta chains from a single sample sequenced in a study of response to subunit inactivated influenza vaccine. TCRdb redid the calling of the RT-PCR reads with MiXCR, one entry per CDR3 protein. The top ten hold roughly 12% of the sample, which has approximately 700,000 distinct CDR3 sequences, approximately 15% seen once. Sequenced here: PBMCs from blood, sampled roughly 12 days after vaccination. The receptors were sampled from a middle-aged man who received an inactivated influenza vaccine.

This clonotype was detected a few times. The chain is built from TRBV7-2 and TRBJ2-1; 8 bases match TRBD2. The junction had 8 bases not matched to a gene; V was cut back by 5 bases and J by 5 bases. Per germline, CDR1 SGHTA and CDR2 FQGNSA. The CDR3 is 15 residues long. The CDR3 DNA sequence: TGTGCCAGCAGCGGAAGCGGGAGAGTGCACAATGAGCAGTTCTTC. It encodes CASSGSGRVHNEQFF.

The chain joins TRBV7-9 to TRBJ2-3; 8 bases agree with TRBD2. The CDR3 has 16 amino acids. CDR1 SEHNR and CDR2 FQNEAQ come from the germline V gene (reference sequence). V lost 5 bases and J lost 1; bases outside the gene matches: 8. The DNA for the CDR3 is TGTGCCAGCAGCGACCTCGCAGCGGGAGGCACAGATACGCAGTATTTT. Its translation is CASSDLAAGGTDTQYF.

A few counts support this clonotype. The rearrangement joins TRBV7-9 to TRBJ2-1; D remains unclear. This CDR3 has 17 residues. CDR1 is SEHNR, CDR2 FQNEAQ, per germline (reference sequence). Deletions cut 0 bases from V and 5 bases from J, with 17 bases between. CDR3 in DNA: TGTGCCAGCAGCTTAGCGCCCCTGACTCTCTATAACAATGAGCAGTTCTTC. This translates into CASSLAPLTLYNNEQFF.

This clonotype was seen only a few times. The chain couples TRBV18 to TRBJ2-3; TRBD1 matches at 7 bases. Germline assignment: CDR1 KGHSH and CDR2 LQKENI. V lost 5 bases to trimming and J lost 0 bases; unmatched junction nucleotides: 5. This CDR3 is built from 15 residues. CDR3 DNA: TGTGCCAGCTCAGCGAACAGGGGTAGCACAGATACGCAGTATTTT. This translates into CASSANRGSTDTQYF.